This T cell receptor beta chain was recovered during a study of molecular identifiers for immune sequencing clone quantification. Overall study findings and caveats: Clonotypes surpassing 20 RNA copies contained over 98% of effector molecules, versus under 1% in naive cells.

In its sample, this clonotype was seen many times. The target antigen is unknown. Sorting isolated naive CD8 T cells as CD8+CD4-CCR7+CD45RA+ events. TCRdb called the PCR reads again in MiXCR, with one record for every CDR3 protein. The sample holds some 66,000 distinct CDR3 sequences, roughly a fifth seen once. Deletions cut 6 bases from V and 4 bases from J, with 10 bases between. The CDR3 has 13 amino acids. CDR1 is LGHDT and CDR2 is YNNKEL in the germline V gene (reference sequence). The chain uses TRBV3-1 and TRBJ2-1; D remains unclear. The sample comprised naive CD8+ T cells from blood, with Jurkat cell RNA spiked in. Subset indicated: FACS-sorted CD8+CD4-CCR7+CD45RA+ naive T cells. This sequence was found in a human donor in good health. Some libraries in this study had Jurkat cell RNA spiked in. CDR3 sequence: CASRGELYNEQFF. The CDR3 DNA is TGTGCCAGCAGAGGTGAACTTTACAATGAGCAGTTCTTC.